Below, 21 T cell receptor beta chains from the same sample are listed, as sequenced in a study of Graves' ophthalmopathy and Graves' hyperthyroidism. The sequenced template was RNA, covering the TCR beta CDR3 region. First-round RT-PCR relied on HTBI primers, and a second-round multiplex PCR came next. Using its own MiXCR run on the multiplex PCR reads, TCRdb lists one record per CDR3 protein. In the table there are approximately 700,000 distinct CDR3 sequences, approximately 39% of which are singletons. Material: peripheral blood. The receptors shown here come from an adult man with Graves' ophthalmopathy.

The chain joins TRBV14 to TRBJ2-7; possibly TRBD2 for D (5 bases). This CDR3 contains 15 residues. Trimming pared 0 bases from V and 1 base from J, leaving 10 bases between. Per the germline V gene, CDR1 is SGHDN and CDR2 is FVKESK. CDR3 nucleotide sequence: TGTGCCAGCAGCCAAGAGGTCCGGGGATCCTACGAGCAGTACTTC. This encodes CASSQEVRGSYEQYF.

In regard to this clonotype: As the CDR3 is not closed by the conserved phenylalanine or tryptophan, this likely results from a read error. This rearrangement joins TRBV7-9 to TRBJ2-7; 8 positions agree with TRBD1. This CDR3 comprises 14 residues. CDR1 SEHNR and CDR2 FQNEAQ come from the germline V gene (reference sequence). The CDR3 DNA reads TGCGCCAGCAGCCAACCTGGACAGGGATACGAGCAGTACCTC. Its translation is CASSQPGQGYEQYL.

The chain carries TRBV7-9 and TRBJ2-5; the D is unclear. Germline V lookup: CDR1 SEHNR, CDR2 FQNEAQ (reference sequence). Deletions cut 5 bases from V and 5 bases from J, with 12 bases between. This CDR3 is built from 13 residues. The CDR3 reads CASSLSMTETQYF. The CDR3 DNA sequence: TGTGCCAGCAGCCTCTCGATGACGGAGACCCAGTACTTC.

This clonotype was seen a handful of times. V and J are TRBV4-2 and TRBJ1-6, with no clear D. This CDR3 spans 16 amino acids. The germline V gene encodes CDR1 LGHNA and CDR2 YNFKEQ. V lost 0 bases and J 1 base, leaving 7 bases between the germline ends. The CDR3 DNA follows: TGTGCCAGCAGCCAAGATGGTGGATCCTATAATTCACCCCTCCACTTT. This gives the protein CASSQDGGSYNSPLHF.

In this sample, this clonotype turned up a few times. V usage is TRBV4-1 and J usage is TRBJ2-2, with a possible D match to TRBD2 (6 bases). In germline, CDR1 is MGHRA, CDR2 YSYEKL. The CDR3 has 14 residues. Trimming took off 1 base at V and 7 bases at J, with 10 bases between the two ends. The CDR3 spells CASSQGLGNGELFF. The CDR3 DNA sequence: TGCGCCAGCAGCCAAGGACTAGGGAACGGGGAGCTGTTTTTT.

This clonotype was picked up many times. J is TRBJ2-5 and V is TRBV29-1; the match to TRBD2 covers 15 bases. The CDR3 is 16 amino acids. The J segment lost 4 bases and the V segment lost 6 bases, leaving 9 bases of the junction unmatched. From germline, CDR1 is SQVTM and CDR2 ANQGSEA. The CDR3 DNA is TGCAGCGTCGCAGGACTAGCGGGAGGGGGGGGAGAGACCCAGTACTTC. It codes for CSVAGLAGGGGETQYF. The full variable domain, completed using reference TRBV29-1 and TRBJ2-5, is SAVISQKPSRDICQRGTSLTIQCQVDSQVTMMFWYRQQPGQSLTLIATANQGSEATYESGFVIDKFPISRPNLTFSTLTVSNMSPEDSSIYLCSVAGLAGGGGETQYFGPGTRLLVL.

The gene calls are TRBV29-1 and TRBJ1-6; TRBD1 matches at 9 bases. CDR1 is SQVTM and CDR2 is ANQGSEA in the germline V gene. With V trimmed by 7 bases and J by 9 bases, 10 bases remained unmatched. This CDR3 comprises 14 residues. In nucleotides, the CDR3 is TGCAGCGCCATACAGGGGGCAGATATTTCACCCCTCCACTTT. Translated: CSAIQGADISPLHF. Combining the CDR3 with reference TRBV29-1 and TRBJ1-6 gives the whole variable domain SAVISQKPSRDICQRGTSLTIQCQVDSQVTMMFWYRQQPGQSLTLIATANQGSEATYESGFVIDKFPISRPNLTFSTLTVSNMSPEDSSIYLCSAIQGADISPLHFGNGTRLTVT.

The V and J genes are TRBV29-1 and TRBJ2-4; D is undetermined. V lost 0 bases and J lost 4, with 4 bases in between. The V gene's germline CDR1 is SQVTM and CDR2 ANQGSEA. The CDR3 runs to 12 residues. CDR3 protein: CSVEEGKNIQYF. As DNA, the CDR3 is TGCAGCGTTGAAGAGGGGAAAAACATTCAGTACTTC.

As concerns this clonotype: A read error may explain this, as a much larger clone is one base away. V gene TRBV12-3 or TRBV12-4 combines with J gene TRBJ2-7, with D perhaps matching TRBD1 (6 bases). V was trimmed by 7 bases and J by 2 bases, leaving 12 bases between them. There are 13 residues in the CDR3. The CDR3: CASTRTEAYEQYF. CDR3 DNA: TGTGCCAGCACCAGGACAGAGGCCTACGAGCAGTACTTC.

The J gene is TRBJ2-2, the V gene TRBV20-1; D ambiguous. Germline CDR1 and CDR2: DFQATT and SNEGSKA (reference sequence). The CDR3 totals 13 residues. V shed 0 bases and J shed 4 bases, with 6 bases lying between them. The CDR3, as DNA: TGCAGTGCTAGAGATCGGGTCACCGGGGAGCTGTTTTTT. Amino acids: CSARDRVTGELFF.

This clonotype came up a few times. The chain combines TRBV7-2 with TRBJ1-2, with D possibly matching TRBD1 (5 bases). This CDR3 contains 14 residues. The germline V and J ends were trimmed by 6 bases and 6 bases, with 17 bases remaining between them. Germline values: CDR1 SGHTA, CDR2 FQGNSA. CDR3 region: CASSFRGWLHGYTF. CDR3 DNA sequence: TGTGCCAGCAGTTTTAGGGGTTGGCTCCATGGCTACACCTTC. The full variable domain, completed using reference TRBV7-2 and TRBJ1-2, is GAGVSQSPSNKVTEKGKDVELRCDPISGHTALYWYRQSLGQGLEFLIYFQGNSAPDKSGLPSDRFSAERTGGSVSTLTIQRTQQEDSAVYLCASSFRGWLHGYTFGSGTRLTVV.

This clonotype was detected a few times. A single base separates this from a much larger clone, so it may be a read error. The CDR3 DNA sequence: TGTGCCAGCAGTTACGGACAGGTAGCCTACGAGCAGTACTTC. It encodes CASSYGQVAYEQYF. This chain joins TRBV12-3 or TRBV12-4 and TRBJ2-7, with 7 nucleotides matching TRBD1. The V gene end was trimmed by 4 bases and the J gene end by 2 bases; junction bases not matched to a gene: 5. The CDR3 sequence is 14 residues long.

The chain combines TRBV10-3 with TRBJ1-6, with D hard to call. Trimming took 7 bases from V and 0 from J, leaving 4 bases between them. The CDR3 is 13 residues long. Germline CDR1 and CDR2: ENHRY and SYGVKD. CDR3 sequence reads: CAIMASYNSPLHF. The DNA of the CDR3 is TGTGCCATCATGGCCTCCTATAATTCACCCCTCCACTTT.

The rearrangement uses TRBV24-1 and TRBJ2-5, with 12 bases lining up with TRBD1. The length of the CDR3 is 12 residues. Unmatched junction bases numbered 3, after V lost 12 bases and J lost 5 bases. The V gene's germline CDR1 is KGHDR and CDR2 SFDVKD. This CDR3 reads CAWGQGAETQYF. The CDR3 coding sequence is TGTGCCTGGGGACAGGGGGCTGAGACCCAGTACTTC.

The chain recombines TRBV3-1 with TRBJ2-5, with D perhaps TRBD2 (5 bases). Germline loops: CDR1 LGHDT, CDR2 YNNKEL (reference sequence). The CDR3 covers 13 residues. The V end was cut by 6 bases, the J end by 8 bases, with 16 bases between. The DNA for the CDR3 is TGTGCCAGCAGGCCGAGCGGTCCGGGCACCCAGTACTTC. The encoded protein is CASRPSGPGTQYF.

The chain joins TRBV12-3 or TRBV12-4 to TRBJ2-5; D might be TRBD1 or TRBD2, each matching 5 bases. Trimming removed 1 base at V and 2 bases at J, with 8 bases between. The CDR3 length is 14 residues. The CDR3 DNA sequence: TGTGCCAGCAGTTTAGGAGGGGAACAAGAGACCCAGTACTTC. The encoded protein is CASSLGGEQETQYF.

In its sample, this clonotype was seen many times. This chain uses TRBV7-8 with TRBJ2-5; D is perhaps TRBD2 (6 bases). Trimming removed 0 bases from V and 3 bases from J, with 14 bases in between. Germline CDR1 SGHVS, CDR2 FQNEAQ. The CDR3 totals 16 residues. CDR3 coding DNA: TGTGCCAGCAGCTTAGCGGATCTGGGACTGGAAGAGACCCAGTACTTC. Encoded protein: CASSLADLGLEETQYF. Looking up the rest from reference TRBV7-8 and TRBJ2-5 gives the full variable domain: GAGVSQSPRYKVAKRGQDVALRCDPISGHVSLFWYQQALGQGPEFLTYFQNEAQLDKSGLPSDRFFAERPEGSVSTLKIQRTQQEDSAVYLCASSLADLGLEETQYFGPGTRLLVL.

On this clonotype: A much larger clone is a single base away; this may be a read error. Likely a read error: the CDR3 ends without its conserved phenylalanine or tryptophan. The chain uses TRBV2 and TRBJ1-1, with no clear D. The CDR3 spans 11 residues. Trimming took off 5 bases at V and 3 bases at J, with 4 bases between the two ends. Germline CDR1 and CDR2: SNHLY and FYNNEI. The CDR3 nucleotides read TGTGCCAGCAGTCCGTACACTGAAGCTTTCCTT. This gives the protein CASSPYTEAFL.

This clonotype was seen repeatedly, ten times or more. The chain uses TRBV10-3 and TRBJ1-2; D remains unclear. V dropped 5 bases and J dropped 0 bases, with 19 bases sitting between them. The V gene's germline CDR1 is ENHRY and CDR2 SYGVKD. This CDR3 contains 17 residues. The CDR3 DNA follows: TGTGCCATCAGTCCCTGGGAAACAGCCGAAGCTAACTATGGCTACACCTTC. This translates into CAISPWETAEANYGYTF.

This clonotype was seen many times. The CDR3 nucleotides read TGTGCCAGCAGTGAAGTGGGGCGACAGGGCGGCGGCTACACCTTC. It codes for CASSEVGRQGGGYTF. This chain connects TRBV2 to TRBJ1-2, with 7 bases that match TRBD1. V dropped 1 base and J dropped 8; count of bases not matched to a gene: 10. Germline lookup yields CDR1 SNHLY and CDR2 FYNNEI. This CDR3 region has 15 residues.

This clonotype was seen a few times. The rearrangement links TRBV12-3 or TRBV12-4 to TRBJ1-5; 10 bases are a match to TRBD1. Trimming took 6 bases from V and 0 from J; bases not matched to a gene: 5. The CDR3 is made up of 16 amino acids. The chain's CDR3 is CASSDGDRGSNQPQHF. Written as DNA, the CDR3 is TGTGCCAGCAGCGACGGGGACAGGGGTAGCAATCAGCCCCAGCATTTT.